These 23 T cell receptor beta chains were sequenced from one sample in a study of T cell responses to AZD1222 COVID-19 vaccine. Libraries were prepared by immunoSEQ multiplex PCR; TCRdb keeps only in-frame clonotypes and omits some of them. Among under 150,000 clones listed, about nine tenths were seen once. The sequenced sample was peripheral blood, obtained on day 0 of AZD1222 vaccination. These receptors all come from an adult in good health.

This clone has more than one count but fewer than ten. The chain links TRBV28 to TRBJ1-4; possibly TRBD1 for D (5 bases). The CDR3 runs to 14 residues. Trimming left V 5 bases short and J 6 bases short, with 13 bases between. Germline-derived CDR1 and CDR2 are MDHEN and SYDVKM. The CDR3 loop is CASSPGTSYEKLFF. DNA of the CDR3: TGTGCCAGCAGTCCGGGGACCTCCTATGAAAAACTGTTTTTT. Using reference TRBV28 and TRBJ1-4 for the parts outside the CDR3, the full variable domain is DVKVTQSSRYLVKRTGEKVFLECVQDMDHENMFWYRQDPGLGLRLIYFSYDVKMKEKGDIPEGYSVSREKKERFSLILESASTNQTSMYLCASSPGTSYEKLFFGSGTQLSVL.

This clone was seen only a few times. The genes are TRBV5-1 and TRBJ2-1; the D gene is possibly TRBD2 (6 bases). Trimming removed 0 bases at V and 6 bases at J, with 10 bases between. CDR1 SGHRS and CDR2 YFSETQ come from the germline V gene. This CDR3 spans 14 amino acids. CDR3 amino acids: CASSLVPEGNEQFF. The CDR3 DNA reads TGCGCCAGCAGCTTGGTGCCGGAGGGCAATGAGCAGTTCTTC.

V is TRBV10-2 and J is TRBJ1-1; 9 nucleotides line up with TRBD1. Germline assignment: CDR1 WSHSY and CDR2 SAAADI. After removal of 0 bases from V and 11 bases from J, the junction contained 4 bases not matched to a gene. CDR3 length equals 13 residues. The CDR3 loop reads CASSESQGARAFF. The DNA of the CDR3 is TGCGCCAGCAGTGAGTCACAGGGGGCAAGGGCTTTCTTT.

The chain employs TRBV28 and TRBJ2-5, with no clear D. V was trimmed by 5 bases and J by 1 base, leaving 5 bases between them. This CDR3 region has 12 residues. Germline CDR1 MDHEN, CDR2 SYDVKM. The CDR3 DNA is TGTGCCAGCAGTGTGACCCAAGAGACCCAGTACTTC. Translating gives CASSVTQETQYF.

This clone was found once. V is TRBV28 and J is TRBJ2-5; 11 bases align to TRBD2. From germline, CDR1 is MDHEN and CDR2 SYDVKM. The J segment lost 4 bases and the V segment lost 6 bases, leaving 1 base of the junction unmatched. This CDR3 has 13 residues. The CDR3 sequence is CASRLAGVETQYF. In DNA, the CDR3 is TGTGCCAGCAGACTAGCGGGAGTAGAGACCCAGTACTTC.

The chain joins TRBV5-8 to TRBJ2-6, with TRBD2 matching over 11 bases. CDR3 length: 18 amino acids. Germline lookup yields CDR1 SGHTS and CDR2 YDEGEE. With V trimmed by 4 bases and J by 3 bases, 9 bases remained unmatched. CDR3 coding DNA: TGTGCCAGCAGCGAGGGACTAGCGGAGTGGAGTGGGGCCAACGTCCTGACTTTC. Translating it yields CASSEGLAEWSGANVLTF.

This clone was seen a handful of times. The chain has TRBV6-5 and TRBJ1-1, with D possibly matching TRBD1 (6 bases). This CDR3 is built from 13 residues. Germline V gene data show CDR1 as MNHEY and CDR2 as SVGAGI. V dropped 6 bases and J dropped 1 base, with 9 bases sitting between them. The CDR3: CASRGQPNTEAFF. The DNA for the CDR3 is TGTGCCAGCAGAGGACAGCCGAACACTGAAGCTTTCTTT.

The gene calls are TRBV5-1 and TRBJ2-5, with D unresolved. CDR1 is SGHRS, CDR2 YFSETQ, per germline. The CDR3 has 12 residues. Trimming left V 4 bases short and J 2 bases short, with 6 bases between. CDR3: CASSAQQETQYF. Here the CDR3 DNA reads TGCGCCAGCAGCGCGCAGCAAGAGACCCAGTACTTC.

The chain is built from TRBV7-9 and TRBJ2-3; a weak D match, TRBD1 (6 bases). Germline values: CDR1 SEHNR, CDR2 FQNEAQ (reference sequence). Trimming stripped 5 bases from V and 6 bases from J, with 15 bases between. The CDR3 contains 14 residues. The CDR3 DNA follows: TGTGCCAGCAGCAGGGGACAACAGTTGGATACGCAGTATTTT. As protein: CASSRGQQLDTQYF. The full variable domain, completed using reference TRBV7-9 and TRBJ2-3, is DTGVSQNPRHKITKRGQNVTFRCDPISEHNRLYWYRQTLGQGPEFLTYFQNEAQLEKSRLLSDRFSAERPKGSFSTLEIQRTEQGDSAMYLCASSRGQQLDTQYFGPGTRLTVL.

This clone has only a few counts. The rearrangement uses TRBV7-9 and TRBJ1-6; D is ambiguous. From germline, CDR1 is SEHNR and CDR2 FQNEAQ (reference sequence). The V end was cut by 2 bases, the J end by 8 bases, with 4 bases between. This CDR3 is 12 amino acids long. The CDR3 bases are TGTGCCAGCAGCTTACAGGATTCACCCCTCCACTTT. It yields the protein CASSLQDSPLHF.

CDR3 nucleotide sequence: TGTGCCAGCAGCCCCCGGAGGGCCCTCACAGATACGCAGTATTTT. Translation: CASSPRRALTDTQYF. The chain employs TRBV5-8 and TRBJ2-3, with a weak D call TRBD2 (6 bases). V was clipped by 4 bases and J by 2 bases, with 14 bases between them. This CDR3 has 15 amino acids. Germline loops: CDR1 SGHTS, CDR2 YDEGEE.

V gene TRBV9 combines with J gene TRBJ2-3, with 11 bases lining up with TRBD2. This CDR3 is built from 19 residues. Trimming at V came to 3 bases and at J to 2 bases, leaving 14 bases not matched to a gene. CDR1 and CDR2 (germline): SGDLS, YYNGEE. The chain's CDR3 is CASSDPPGLAEVPTDTQYF. The CDR3 bases are TGTGCCAGCAGCGACCCCCCGGGACTAGCGGAAGTACCCACAGATACGCAGTATTTT.

The rearrangement uses TRBV28 and TRBJ2-5; TRBD2 matches at 9 bases. The CDR3 contains 14 residues. CDR1 is MDHEN, CDR2 SYDVKM, per germline. The junction had 6 bases not matched to a gene; V was cut back by 5 bases and J by 5 bases. In DNA, the CDR3 is TGTGCCAGCAGTCCGAGAGGACTAGCGGAGACCCAGTACTTC. Translating it yields CASSPRGLAETQYF.

The CDR3 DNA is TGTGCCAGCAGGGACATGGGCCTAGCGGATTCCTACAATGAGCAGTTCTTC. Protein: CASRDMGLADSYNEQFF. The chain has TRBV28 and TRBJ2-1, with 7 bases lining up with TRBD2. Germline trimming cut 6 bases from V and 1 base from J; bases unmatched to any gene: 12. The length of the CDR3 is 17 residues. Germline CDR1 reads MDHEN; CDR2 reads SYDVKM.

The CDR3 reads CASSEVAGAYNEQFF. CDR3 nucleotide sequence: TGCGCCAGCAGTGAGGTGGCAGGGGCCTACAATGAGCAGTTCTTC. This rearrangement joins TRBV10-1 to TRBJ2-1, with D possibly TRBD1 on 6 matching bases. CDR3 length: 15 amino acids. Germline CDR1 reads WNHNN; CDR2 reads SYGVQD (reference sequence). V lost 2 bases and J lost 2, with 10 bases in between.

The V call is TRBV7-9, the J call TRBJ2-1; the D gene is possibly TRBD2 (5 bases). Germline loops: CDR1 SEHNR, CDR2 FQNEAQ (reference sequence). Trimming pared 4 bases from V and 0 bases from J, leaving 16 bases between. The length of the CDR3 is 17 residues. CDR3 region: CASSSQVGLNSYNEQFF. Here the CDR3 DNA reads TGTGCCAGCAGCTCCCAAGTTGGACTTAACTCCTACAATGAGCAGTTCTTC. Full variable domain (rest looked up from reference TRBV7-9 and TRBJ2-1): DTGVSQNPRHKITKRGQNVTFRCDPISEHNRLYWYRQTLGQGPEFLTYFQNEAQLEKSRLLSDRFSAERPKGSFSTLEIQRTEQGDSAMYLCASSSQVGLNSYNEQFFGPGTRLTVL.

V usage is TRBV3-1 (or the pseudogene TRBV3-2) and J usage is TRBJ2-1; 8 bases match TRBD2. Germline lookup yields CDR1 LGHDT and CDR2 YNNKEL (reference sequence). J lost 5 bases, V lost 4 bases, and 7 bases had no gene match. There are 15 residues in the CDR3. The CDR3 protein is CASSRGGLENNEQFF. The CDR3 bases are TGTGCCAGCAGCCGAGGGGGACTAGAAAACAATGAGCAGTTCTTC.

The rearrangement joins TRBV4-3 to TRBJ2-7; D might be TRBD2 (6 bases). Trimming took 1 base from V and 5 from J, leaving 12 bases between them. The germline CDR1 and CDR2 sequences are LGHNA and YSLEER. The CDR3 consists of 14 residues. The CDR3 loop reads CASSQGGTGDEQYF. The CDR3 region has the DNA TGCGCCAGCAGCCAAGGCGGGACTGGCGACGAGCAGTACTTC.

The chain joins TRBV9 to TRBJ1-4; D might be TRBD1 (5 bases). Germline V gene lookup returns CDR1 SGDLS and CDR2 YYNGEE. V shed 0 bases and J shed 5 bases, with 11 bases lying between them. The CDR3 is made up of 15 amino acids. The CDR3 protein is CASSVGGGMNEKLFF. The CDR3 DNA reads TGTGCCAGCAGCGTAGGTGGGGGAATGAATGAAAAACTGTTTTTT.

This clone was detected once. The chain joins TRBV10-2 to TRBJ2-2; possibly TRBD2 for D (6 bases). Germline V gene sequence: CDR1 WSHSY, CDR2 SAAADI. The germline V and J ends were trimmed by 4 bases and 1 base, with 10 bases remaining between them. The CDR3 is made up of 15 amino acids. In nucleotides, the CDR3 is TGCGCCAGCAGTGCGAGCGGGTTGAACACCGGGGAGCTGTTTTTT. Translating it yields CASSASGLNTGELFF.

The rearrangement links TRBV28 to TRBJ2-3; perhaps TRBD1 as D (6 bases). This CDR3 is built from 12 residues. V was trimmed by 9 bases and J by 3 bases, leaving 10 bases between them. In germline, CDR1 is MDHEN, CDR2 SYDVKM. This CDR3 reads CASQGQTDTQYF. CDR3 bases: TGTGCCAGTCAGGGGCAGACAGATACGCAGTATTTT.

The CDR3 sequence: CASSYPDTVSYEQYF. The CDR3 nucleotides are TGTGCCAGCAGTTACCCGGACACCGTCTCCTACGAGCAGTACTTC. The chain joins TRBV6-2 or TRBV6-3 to TRBJ2-7, with D perhaps TRBD1 (5 bases). V lost 2 bases and J lost 0, with 11 bases in between. The germline V gene has CDR1 MNHEY and CDR2 SVGEGT. CDR3 length: 15 residues.

This clone was recorded once. The rearrangement joins TRBV27 to TRBJ1-2; 8 nucleotides agree with TRBD1. CDR1 is MNHEY, CDR2 SMNVEV, per germline (reference sequence). After removal of 6 bases from V and 7 bases from J, the junction contained 7 bases not matched to a gene. This CDR3 has 13 amino acids. This CDR3 reads CASRAGGASGYTF. CDR3 coding DNA: TGTGCCAGCAGAGCAGGGGGCGCAAGTGGCTACACCTTC.